The rows below give T cell receptor beta chains drawn from one sample of a study of blood T cells in healthy people across ages. Using its own MiXCR run on the 5' RACE reads, TCRdb lists one record per CDR3 protein. The sample contains about 1.1 million distinct CDR3 sequences, about two fifths of which appear only once. The sequenced sample was blood. Receptors were obtained from a man aged 18-30 years in good health. Each CDR3 is given with its conserved first and last residue. The D gene is left open where the match is weak. Clone size is shown for a subset of rows, as once, few, many or a class of expanded clone.

NA TRBJ2-5 TRBD2 TRBV6-2/TRBV6-3 CASSDPLAAAETQYF TGTGCCAGCAGTGACCCGCTAGCGGCGGCAGAGACCCAGTACTTC
NA TRBJ2-2 NA TRBV7-2 CASSLGRDTGELFF TGTGCCAGCAGCTTAGGGAGGGACACCGGGGAGCTGTTTTTT
NA TRBJ1-2 NA TRBV12-3/TRBV12-4 CASSLAGTCGYTF TGTGCCAGCAGTTTAGCCGGGACATGCGGCTACACCTTC
NA TRBJ1-5 NA TRBV7-8 CASSLFPRQGNQPQHF TGTGCCAGCAGCTTATTTCCCCGACAGGGCAATCAGCCCCAGCATTTT
once TRBJ2-7 NA TRBV20-1 CSARIDRRVSETRYF TGCAGTGCTAGAATTGATCGTAGGGTTTCCGAGACCCGGTACTTC
NA TRBJ1-1 NA TRBV6-2/TRBV6-3 CASSYSSWRDTEAFF TGTGCCAGCAGTTACTCTTCCTGGCGGGACACTGAAGCTTTCTTC
NA TRBJ1-1 NA TRBV12-3/TRBV12-4 CASTLRKVTEAFF TGTGCCAGCACCCTAAGAAAGGTGACTGAAGCTTTCTTT
few TRBJ2-3 NA TRBV9 CASSARGGGTDTQYF TGTGCCAGCAGCGCCCGGGGCGGCGGCACAGATACGCAGTATTTT
few TRBJ1-1 NA TRBV12-3/TRBV12-4 CASSLRIRGGTEAFF TGTGCCAGCAGTTTACGGATCCGAGGGGGGACTGAAGCTTTCTTT
once TRBJ2-1 TRBD2 TRBV6-6 CASTRAGGDNEQFF TGTGCCAGCACTAGAGCGGGGGGTGATAATGAGCAGTTCTTC
NA TRBJ2-1 TRBD2 TRBV12-3/TRBV12-4 CASSLVSGTSGKSSYNEQFF TGTGCCAGCAGTTTAGTCTCCGGGACTAGCGGGAAAAGCTCCTACAATGAGCAGTTCTTC
few TRBJ1-2 TRBD1 TRBV12-3/TRBV12-4 CASSWGQSGYGYTF TGTGCCAGCAGTTGGGGACAGTCCGGGTATGGCTACACCTTC
once TRBJ1-1 TRBD1 TRBV11-2 CASSFNDRGSAFF TGTGCCAGCAGTTTTAATGACAGGGGCTCAGCTTTCTTT
few TRBJ2-7 TRBD2 TRBV7-8 CASSLASNGLAVFEQYF TGTGCCAGCAGCCTAGCCAGTAACGGACTAGCTGTATTCGAGCAGTACTTC
few TRBJ1-2 NA TRBV28 CASSTGAGTDYGYTF TGTGCCAGCAGTACCGGGGCGGGAACGGACTATGGCTACACCTTC
NA TRBJ2-5 TRBD2 TRBV20-1 CSASPGTSSVGEQYF TGCAGTGCTAGCCCCGGGACTAGCTCAGTCGGTGAGCAGTACTTC
NA TRBJ2-1 TRBD1 TRBV18 CASSSLAGTGYNEQFF TGTGCCAGCTCATCCTTAGCCGGGACAGGTTACAATGAGCAGTTCTTC
NA TRBJ2-7 NA TRBV15 CATSRPPAFSYEQYF TGTGCCACCAGCAGGCCTCCAGCTTTCTCCTACGAGCAGTACTTC
once TRBJ1-1 NA TRBV12-3/TRBV12-4 CASSPLMGKNTEAFF TGTGCCAGCAGTCCCCTGATGGGTAAGAACACTGAAGCTTTCTTT
few TRBJ1-5 NA TRBV3-1 CASSPTGTDSNQPQHF TGTGCCAGCAGCCCGACCGGGACGGATAGCAATCAGCCCCAGCATTTT
few TRBJ1-2 NA TRBV20-1 CSARGNSHNYGYTF TGCAGTGCTAGAGGAAACAGCCATAACTATGGCTACACCTTC
NA TRBJ1-5 NA TRBV20-1 CSARHQGAGKNQPQHF TGCAGTGCTAGACACCAAGGGGCAGGGAAAAATCAGCCCCAGCATTTT
NA TRBJ2-7 TRBD1 TRBV11-2 CASSFHDRDTGEQYF TGTGCCAGCAGCTTCCACGACAGGGACACGGGCGAGCAGTACTTC
NA TRBJ2-7 NA TRBV27 CASRSAASWGEQYF TGTGCCAGCAGATCTGCGGCTTCTTGGGGTGAGCAGTACTTC
NA TRBJ2-1 NA TRBV15 CATSKGGASYNEQFF TGTGCCACCAGCAAGGGGGGGGCCTCCTACAATGAGCAGTTCTTC
few TRBJ2-7 TRBD1 TRBV7-2 CASSPRDRKIEQYF TGTGCCAGCAGCCCCCGGGACAGGAAAATCGAGCAGTACTTC
few TRBJ2-7 TRBD2 TRBV10-3 CAIARTSGLYNEQYF TGTGCCATCGCCCGGACTAGCGGACTCTACAATGAGCAGTACTTC
NA TRBJ2-7 TRBD2 TRBV12-3/TRBV12-4 CASRPGLDDNEQYF TGTGCCAGCAGACCGGGACTAGATGATAATGAGCAGTACTTC
NA TRBJ1-4 NA TRBV7-3 CASSSRQLFNEKLFF TGTGCCAGCAGCTCCCGACAGCTATTTAATGAAAAACTGTTTTTT
NA TRBJ2-3 TRBD1 TRBV2 CASSAVTGRLSDTQYF TGTGCCAGCAGTGCGGTGACAGGGCGTTTATCCGATACGCAGTATTTT
few TRBJ2-4 NA TRBV6-5 CASRGGQLLAKNIQYF TGTGCCAGCAGGGGCGGACAGTTGTTAGCCAAAAACATTCAGTACTTC
few TRBJ2-7 TRBD2 TRBV9 CASSAGTSGSYEQYF TGTGCCAGCAGCGCCGGGACTAGCGGTTCCTACGAGCAGTACTTC
few TRBJ1-1 TRBD1 TRBV3-1 CASSQEPRGATEAFF TGTGCCAGCAGCCAAGAACCCAGGGGGGCCACTGAAGCTTTCTTT
NA TRBJ2-1 NA TRBV7-2 CASSLKGQRSYEQFF TGTGCCAGCAGCTTAAAAGGTCAGAGGAGCTACGAGCAGTTCTTC
many TRBJ2-3 TRBD2 TRBV9 CASSVSGGASDTQYF TGTGCCAGCAGCGTAAGCGGGGGGGCCTCAGATACGCAGTATTTT
NA TRBJ2-3 NA TRBV6-2/TRBV6-3 CASSPDRESSDTQYF TGTGCCAGCAGCCCGGACAGAGAGAGCTCAGATACGCAGTATTTT
few TRBJ1-2 TRBD1 TRBV10-3 CAITGQANYGYTF TGTGCCATCACCGGACAGGCGAACTATGGCTACACCTTC
many TRBJ2-3 NA TRBV27 CASSLDRYTDTQYF TGTGCCAGCAGTTTAGACAGATACACAGATACGCAGTATTTT
NA TRBJ1-1 NA TRBV4-3 CASSQGWEGTEAFF TGCGCCAGCAGCCAAGGATGGGAAGGCACTGAAGCTTTCTTT
NA TRBJ1-2 NA TRBV25-1 CASSPGAWDRDYGYTF TGTGCCAGCAGTCCAGGGGCCTGGGATCGGGACTATGGCTACACCTTC
NA TRBJ2-1 NA TRBV18 CASSGRRVRDEQFF TGTGCCAGCTCCGGACGGAGGGTTAGAGATGAGCAGTTCTTC
NA TRBJ2-1 TRBD1 TRBV11-2 CASSYPLGQGKNEQYF TGTGCCAGCAGCTACCCCCTGGGACAGGGAAAAAATGAGCAGTACTTT
few TRBJ2-7 TRBD1 TRBV20-1 CSAQVYGTGDEQYF TGCAGTGCCCAGGTATATGGGACAGGGGACGAGCAGTACTTC